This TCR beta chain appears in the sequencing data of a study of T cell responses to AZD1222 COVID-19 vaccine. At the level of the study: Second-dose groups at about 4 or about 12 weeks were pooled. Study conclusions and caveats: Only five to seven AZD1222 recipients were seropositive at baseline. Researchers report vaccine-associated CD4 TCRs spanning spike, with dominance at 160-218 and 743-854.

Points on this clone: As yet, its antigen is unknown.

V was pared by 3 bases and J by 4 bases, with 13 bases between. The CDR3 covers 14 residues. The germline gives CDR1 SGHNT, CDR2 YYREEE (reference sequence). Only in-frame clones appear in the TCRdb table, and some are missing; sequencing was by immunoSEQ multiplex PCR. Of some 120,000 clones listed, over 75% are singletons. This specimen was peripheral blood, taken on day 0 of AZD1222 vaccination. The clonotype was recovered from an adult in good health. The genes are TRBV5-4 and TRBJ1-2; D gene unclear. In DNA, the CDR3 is TGTGCCAGCAGCTCCTTAACACCGTTCTATGGCTACACCTTC. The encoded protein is CASSSLTPFYGYTF.